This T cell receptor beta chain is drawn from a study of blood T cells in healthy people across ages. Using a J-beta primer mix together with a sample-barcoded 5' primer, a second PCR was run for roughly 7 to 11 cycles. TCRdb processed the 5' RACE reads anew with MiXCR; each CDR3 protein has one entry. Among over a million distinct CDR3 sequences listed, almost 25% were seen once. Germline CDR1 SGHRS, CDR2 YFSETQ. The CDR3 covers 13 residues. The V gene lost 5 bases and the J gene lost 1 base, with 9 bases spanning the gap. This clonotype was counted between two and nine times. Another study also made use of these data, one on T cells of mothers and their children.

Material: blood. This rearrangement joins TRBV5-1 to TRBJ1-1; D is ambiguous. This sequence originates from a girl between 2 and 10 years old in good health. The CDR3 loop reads CASRGIRNTEAFF. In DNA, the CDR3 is TGCGCCAGCAGGGGGATAAGGAACACTGAAGCTTTCTTT. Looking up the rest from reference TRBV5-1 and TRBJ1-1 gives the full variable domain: KAGVTQTPRYLIKTRGQQVTLSCSPISGHRSVSWYQQTPGQGLQFLFEYFSETQRNKGNFPGRFSGRQFSNSRSEMNVSTLELGDSALYLCASRGIRNTEAFFGQGTRLTVV.